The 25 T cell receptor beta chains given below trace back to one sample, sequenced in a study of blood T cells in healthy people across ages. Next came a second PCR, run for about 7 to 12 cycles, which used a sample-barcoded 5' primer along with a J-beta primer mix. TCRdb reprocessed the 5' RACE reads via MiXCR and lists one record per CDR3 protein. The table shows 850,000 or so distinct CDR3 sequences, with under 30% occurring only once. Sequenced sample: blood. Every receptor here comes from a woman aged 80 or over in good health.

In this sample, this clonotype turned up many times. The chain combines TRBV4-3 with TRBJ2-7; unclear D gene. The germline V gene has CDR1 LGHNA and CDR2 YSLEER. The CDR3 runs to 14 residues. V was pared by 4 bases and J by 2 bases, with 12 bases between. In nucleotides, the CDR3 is TGCGCCAGCAGCCCGGAGTTGGGCGCCTACGAGCAGTACTTC. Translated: CASSPELGAYEQYF.

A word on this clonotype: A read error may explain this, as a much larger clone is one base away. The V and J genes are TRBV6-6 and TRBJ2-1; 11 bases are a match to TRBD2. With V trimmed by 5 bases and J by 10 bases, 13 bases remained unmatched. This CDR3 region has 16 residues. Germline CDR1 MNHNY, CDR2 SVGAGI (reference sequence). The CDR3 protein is CASSATSSGGATEQFF. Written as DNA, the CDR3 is TGTGCCAGCAGTGCTACGAGTAGCGGGGGGGCGACGGAGCAGTTCTTC.

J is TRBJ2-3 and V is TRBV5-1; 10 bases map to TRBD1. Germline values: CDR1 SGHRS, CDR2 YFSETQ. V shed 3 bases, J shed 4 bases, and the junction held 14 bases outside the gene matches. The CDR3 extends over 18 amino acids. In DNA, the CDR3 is TGCGCCAGCAGCTGGGGCCCGGGGACAGGGGTCCTCCCAGATACGCAGTATTTT. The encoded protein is CASSWGPGTGVLPDTQYF. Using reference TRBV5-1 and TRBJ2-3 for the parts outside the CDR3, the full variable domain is KAGVTQTPRYLIKTRGQQVTLSCSPISGHRSVSWYQQTPGQGLQFLFEYFSETQRNKGNFPGRFSGRQFSNSRSEMNVSTLELGDSALYLCASSWGPGTGVLPDTQYFGPGTRLTVL.

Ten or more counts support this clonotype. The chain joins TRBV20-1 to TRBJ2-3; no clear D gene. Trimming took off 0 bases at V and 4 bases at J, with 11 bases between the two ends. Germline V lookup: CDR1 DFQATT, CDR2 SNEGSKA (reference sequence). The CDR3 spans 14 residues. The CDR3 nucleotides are TGCAGTGCTAGAGATCTAAAGGGTCCAGATACGCAGTATTTT. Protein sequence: CSARDLKGPDTQYF.

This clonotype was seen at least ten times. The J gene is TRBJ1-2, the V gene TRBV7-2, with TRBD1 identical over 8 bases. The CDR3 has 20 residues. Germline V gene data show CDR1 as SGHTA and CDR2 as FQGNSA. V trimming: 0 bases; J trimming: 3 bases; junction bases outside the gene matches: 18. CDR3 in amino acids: CASSLAPYRDRGKGDYGYTF. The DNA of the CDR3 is TGTGCCAGCAGCTTAGCGCCTTATCGAGACAGGGGTAAAGGGGACTATGGCTACACCTTC.

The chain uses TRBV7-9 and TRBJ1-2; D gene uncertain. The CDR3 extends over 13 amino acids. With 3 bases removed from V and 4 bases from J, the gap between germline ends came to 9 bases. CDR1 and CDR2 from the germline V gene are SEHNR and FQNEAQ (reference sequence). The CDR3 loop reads CASSFNPGYGYTF. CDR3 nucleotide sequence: TGTGCCAGCAGCTTTAACCCCGGCTATGGCTACACCTTC. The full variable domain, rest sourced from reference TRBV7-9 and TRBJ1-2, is DTGVSQNPRHKITKRGQNVTFRCDPISEHNRLYWYRQTLGQGPEFLTYFQNEAQLEKSRLLSDRFSAERPKGSFSTLEIQRTEQGDSAMYLCASSFNPGYGYTFGSGTRLTVV.

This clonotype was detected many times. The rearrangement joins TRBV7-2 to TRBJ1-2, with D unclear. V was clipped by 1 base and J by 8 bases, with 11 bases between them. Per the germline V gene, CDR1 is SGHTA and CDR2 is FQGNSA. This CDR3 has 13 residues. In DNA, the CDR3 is TGTGCCAGCAGCTTAGAACTAGGGCGAGGCTACACCTTC. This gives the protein CASSLELGRGYTF.

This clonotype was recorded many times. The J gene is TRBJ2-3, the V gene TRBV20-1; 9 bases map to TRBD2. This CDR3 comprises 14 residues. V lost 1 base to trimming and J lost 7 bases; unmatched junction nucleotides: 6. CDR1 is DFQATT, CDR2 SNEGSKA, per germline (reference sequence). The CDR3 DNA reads TGCAGTGCTAGAGGCGGGGGGGCAACATATACGCAGTATTTT. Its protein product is CSARGGGATYTQYF.

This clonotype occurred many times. CDR3 in amino acids: CASSPGAADTQYF. The CDR3 DNA sequence: TGTGCCAGCAGCCCCGGTGCGGCGGATACGCAGTATTTT. The V call is TRBV9, the J call TRBJ2-3; D is ambiguous. CDR1 SGDLS and CDR2 YYNGEE come from the germline V gene. V lost 4 bases to trimming and J lost 6 bases, with 12 bases between them. The CDR3 runs to 13 residues. Based on the CDR3 plus reference TRBV9 and TRBJ2-3, the full variable domain is DSGVTQTPKHLITATGQRVTLRCSPRSGDLSVYWYQQSLDQGLQFLIQYYNGEERAKGNILERFSAQQFPDLHSELNLSSLELGDSALYFCASSPGAADTQYFGPGTRLTVL.

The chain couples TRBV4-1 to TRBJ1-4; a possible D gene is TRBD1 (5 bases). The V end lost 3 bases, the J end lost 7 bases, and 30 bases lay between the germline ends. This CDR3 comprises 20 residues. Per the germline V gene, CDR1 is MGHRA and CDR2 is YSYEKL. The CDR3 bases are TGCGCCAGCAGCCATCTCCGGGGCAGGAAGGTCAGACCCTCCACTGAAAAACTGTTTTTT. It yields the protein CASSHLRGRKVRPSTEKLFF.

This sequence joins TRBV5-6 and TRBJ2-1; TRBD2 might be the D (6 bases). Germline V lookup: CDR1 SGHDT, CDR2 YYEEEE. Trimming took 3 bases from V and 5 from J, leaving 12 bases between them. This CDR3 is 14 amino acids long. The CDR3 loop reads CASSCRRTNNEQFF. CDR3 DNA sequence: TGTGCCAGCAGCTGCAGGAGGACTAACAATGAGCAGTTCTTC.

Here the CDR3 reads CASSVISGVPLETQYF. The CDR3 region has the DNA TGTGCCAGCAGCGTGATTAGCGGGGTCCCTTTAGAGACCCAGTACTTC. The chain links TRBV7-2 to TRBJ2-5, with 8 bases that match TRBD2. The junction had 12 bases not matched to a gene; V was cut back by 5 bases and J by 4 bases. Germline values: CDR1 SGHTA, CDR2 FQGNSA. The CDR3 spans 16 residues.

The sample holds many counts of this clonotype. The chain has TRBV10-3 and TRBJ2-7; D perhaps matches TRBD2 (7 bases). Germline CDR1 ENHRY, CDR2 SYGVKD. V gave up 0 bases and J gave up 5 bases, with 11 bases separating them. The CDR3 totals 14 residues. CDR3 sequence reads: CAISESTGRDEQYF. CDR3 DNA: TGTGCCATCAGTGAGTCTACAGGGAGGGACGAGCAGTACTTC.

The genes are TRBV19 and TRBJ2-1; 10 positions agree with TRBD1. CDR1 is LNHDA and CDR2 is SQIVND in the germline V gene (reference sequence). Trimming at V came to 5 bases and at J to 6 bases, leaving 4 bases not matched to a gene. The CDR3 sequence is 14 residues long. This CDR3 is CASSWTGGANEQFF. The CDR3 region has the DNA TGTGCCAGTAGTTGGACAGGGGGTGCCAATGAGCAGTTCTTC.

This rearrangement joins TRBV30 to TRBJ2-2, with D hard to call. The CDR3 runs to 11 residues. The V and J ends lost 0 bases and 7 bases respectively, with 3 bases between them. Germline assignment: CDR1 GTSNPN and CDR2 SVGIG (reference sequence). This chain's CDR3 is CAWSVGGELFF. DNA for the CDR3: TGTGCCTGGAGTGTGGGCGGGGAGCTGTTTTTT.

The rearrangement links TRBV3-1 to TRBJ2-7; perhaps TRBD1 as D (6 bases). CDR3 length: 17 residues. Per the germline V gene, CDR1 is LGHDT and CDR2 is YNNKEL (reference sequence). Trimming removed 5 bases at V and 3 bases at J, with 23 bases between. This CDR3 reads CASSRVRQVRYGYEQYF. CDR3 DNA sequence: TGTGCCAGCAGCAGAGTGAGACAGGTCAGGTACGGCTACGAGCAGTACTTC.

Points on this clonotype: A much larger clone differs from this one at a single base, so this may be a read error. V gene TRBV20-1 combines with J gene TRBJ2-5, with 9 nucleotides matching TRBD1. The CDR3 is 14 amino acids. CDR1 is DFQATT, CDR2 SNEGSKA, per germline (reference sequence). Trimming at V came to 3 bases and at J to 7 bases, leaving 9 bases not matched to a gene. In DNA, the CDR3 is TGCAGTGCTAGCTCCGGGACAGGGAGAGGGACCCAGTACTTC. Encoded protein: CSASSGTGRGTQYF.

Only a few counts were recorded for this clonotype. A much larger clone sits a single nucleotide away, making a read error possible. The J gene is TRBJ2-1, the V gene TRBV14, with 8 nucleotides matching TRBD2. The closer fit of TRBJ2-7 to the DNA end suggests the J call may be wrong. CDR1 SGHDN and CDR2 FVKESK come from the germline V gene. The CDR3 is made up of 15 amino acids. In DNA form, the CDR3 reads TGTGCCAGCAGCCGAACCGGGACTAGACGCAATGAGCAGTACTTC. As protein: CASSRTGTRRNEQYF.

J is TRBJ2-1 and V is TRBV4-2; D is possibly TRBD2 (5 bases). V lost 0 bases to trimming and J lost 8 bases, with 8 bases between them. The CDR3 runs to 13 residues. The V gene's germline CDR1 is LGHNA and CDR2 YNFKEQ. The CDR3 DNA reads TGTGCCAGCAGCCAAGAGCGGGTCGATGAGCAGTTCTTC. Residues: CASSQERVDEQFF.

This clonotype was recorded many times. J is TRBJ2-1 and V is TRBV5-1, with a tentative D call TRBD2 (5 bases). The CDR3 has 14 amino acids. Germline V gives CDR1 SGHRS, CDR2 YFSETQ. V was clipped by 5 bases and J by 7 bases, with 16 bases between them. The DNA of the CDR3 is TGCGCCAGCAGGGCGAATGAGGGCGGAAATGAGCAGTTCTTC. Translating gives CASRANEGGNEQFF.

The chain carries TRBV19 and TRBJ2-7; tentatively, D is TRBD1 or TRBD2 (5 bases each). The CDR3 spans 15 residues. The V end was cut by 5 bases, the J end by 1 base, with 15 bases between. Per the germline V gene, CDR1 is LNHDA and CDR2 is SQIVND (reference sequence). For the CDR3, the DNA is TGTGCCAGTAGTGGCCGGGACGGATTTTCCTACGAGCAGTACTTC. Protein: CASSGRDGFSYEQYF.

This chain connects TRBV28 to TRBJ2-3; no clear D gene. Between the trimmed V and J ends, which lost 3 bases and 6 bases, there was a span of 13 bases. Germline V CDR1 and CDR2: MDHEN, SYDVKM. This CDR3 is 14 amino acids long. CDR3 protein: CASSFLSPGDTQYF. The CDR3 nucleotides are TGTGCCAGCAGTTTTCTGTCCCCCGGGGATACGCAGTATTTT.

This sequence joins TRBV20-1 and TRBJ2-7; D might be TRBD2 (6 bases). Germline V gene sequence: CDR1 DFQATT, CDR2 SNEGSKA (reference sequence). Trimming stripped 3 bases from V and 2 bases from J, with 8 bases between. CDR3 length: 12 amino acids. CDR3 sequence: CSASTSTYEQYF. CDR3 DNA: TGCAGTGCTAGTACTAGCACCTACGAGCAGTACTTC.

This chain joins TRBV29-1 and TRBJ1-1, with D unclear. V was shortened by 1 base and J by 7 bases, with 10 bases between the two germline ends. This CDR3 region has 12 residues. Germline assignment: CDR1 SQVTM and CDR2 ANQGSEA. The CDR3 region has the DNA TGCAGCGTTGAAGTTCGGAGACTTGAAGCTTTCTTT. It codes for CSVEVRRLEAFF. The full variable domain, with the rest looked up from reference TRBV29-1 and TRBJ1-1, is SAVISQKPSRDICQRGTSLTIQCQVDSQVTMMFWYRQQPGQSLTLIATANQGSEATYESGFVIDKFPISRPNLTFSTLTVSNMSPEDSSIYLCSVEVRRLEAFFGQGTRLTVV.

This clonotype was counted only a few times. CDR3 coding DNA: TGTGCCACCACGGGAGGGTACAATGAGCAGTACTTC. Its translation is CATTGGYNEQYF. The J gene is TRBJ2-1, the V gene TRBV18; 8 nucleotides line up with TRBD2. The J call may be mistaken, given a closer DNA end match to TRBJ2-7. The CDR3 has 12 amino acids. The germline CDR1 and CDR2 sequences are KGHSH and LQKENI.